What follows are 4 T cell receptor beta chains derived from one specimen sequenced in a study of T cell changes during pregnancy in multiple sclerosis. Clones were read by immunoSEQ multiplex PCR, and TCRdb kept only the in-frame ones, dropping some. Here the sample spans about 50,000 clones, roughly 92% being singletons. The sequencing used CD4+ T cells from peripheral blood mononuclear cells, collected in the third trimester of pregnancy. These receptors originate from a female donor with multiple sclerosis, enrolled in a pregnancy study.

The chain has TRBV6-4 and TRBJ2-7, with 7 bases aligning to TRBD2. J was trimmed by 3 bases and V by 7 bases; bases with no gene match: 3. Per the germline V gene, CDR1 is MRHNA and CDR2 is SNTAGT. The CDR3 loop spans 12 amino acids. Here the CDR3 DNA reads TGTGCCAGCATCCCGGGGGGCTACGAGCAGTACTTC. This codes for CASIPGGYEQYF.

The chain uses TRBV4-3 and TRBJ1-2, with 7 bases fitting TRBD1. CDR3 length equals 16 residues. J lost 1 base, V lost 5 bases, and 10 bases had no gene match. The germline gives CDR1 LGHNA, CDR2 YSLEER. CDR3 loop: CASSITGTAVNYGYTF. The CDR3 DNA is TGCGCCAGCAGCATCACCGGGACAGCTGTTAACTATGGCTACACCTTC.

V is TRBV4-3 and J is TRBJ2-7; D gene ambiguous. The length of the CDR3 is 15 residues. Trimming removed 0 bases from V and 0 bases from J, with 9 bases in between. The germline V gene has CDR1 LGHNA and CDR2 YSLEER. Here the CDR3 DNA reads TGCGCCAGCAGCCAAGATAACAGCTTCTCCTACGAGCAGTACTTC. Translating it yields CASSQDNSFSYEQYF.

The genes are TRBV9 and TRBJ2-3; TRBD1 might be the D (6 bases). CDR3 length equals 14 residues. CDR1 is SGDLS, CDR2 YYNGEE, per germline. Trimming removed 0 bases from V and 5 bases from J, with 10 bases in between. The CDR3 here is CASSVAGGLDTQYF. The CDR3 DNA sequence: TGTGCCAGCAGCGTAGCTGGGGGCCTAGATACGCAGTATTTT.